Listed here are 19 T cell receptor beta chains from one sample, sequenced in a study of T cell responses to AZD1222 COVID-19 vaccine. The protocol was immunoSEQ multiplex PCR, while the TCRdb copy is restricted to in-frame clones and leaves out a portion. The sample contains 150,000 or so clones, roughly 90% of which appear only once. The specimen was peripheral blood, collected on day 0 of MenACWY control vaccination. All receptors derive from an adult in good health.

The rearrangement uses TRBV7-2 and TRBJ1-3; D gene uncertain. The CDR3 is 13 amino acids. Trimming cost V 2 bases and J 4 bases, with 6 bases left between them. Germline CDR1 is SGHTA and CDR2 is FQGNSA. CDR3 residues: CASSLRAGNTIYF. CDR3 nucleotide sequence: TGTGCCAGCAGCTTAAGGGCAGGAAACACCATATATTTT.

V and J are TRBV27 and TRBJ2-6, with a tentative D call TRBD1 (6 bases). Trimming removed 4 bases at V and 10 bases at J, with 14 bases between. The CDR3 has 14 residues. Per the germline V gene, CDR1 is MNHEY and CDR2 is SMNVEV (reference sequence). CDR3 coding DNA: TGTGCCAGCAGTTCTGGGGGCGCGTTTAACGTCCTGACTTTC. Encoded protein: CASSSGGAFNVLTF.

V is TRBV6-1 and J is TRBJ1-6; TRBD1 might be the D (5 bases). V gave up 2 bases and J gave up 8 bases, with 7 bases separating them. The CDR3 contains 13 residues. The germline gives CDR1 MNHNS, CDR2 SASEGT. DNA for the CDR3: TGTGCCAGCAGTGAACAGGGTCATTCACCCCTCCACTTT. Translation gives CASSEQGHSPLHF.

This rearrangement joins TRBV24-1 to TRBJ1-1, with D unclear. Germline V lookup: CDR1 KGHDR, CDR2 SFDVKD. This CDR3 contains 14 residues. Trimming took 5 bases from V and 5 from J, leaving 14 bases between them. The CDR3 here is CATSAADAGTEAFF. The CDR3 DNA reads as TGTGCCACCAGTGCTGCTGATGCCGGTACTGAAGCTTTCTTT.

The CDR3 protein is CASRGGGGDYGYTF. The DNA of the CDR3 is TGTGCCAGCAGAGGTGGGGGGGGAGACTATGGCTACACCTTC. The chain combines TRBV25-1 with TRBJ1-2, with a tentative D call TRBD1 (5 bases). Germline V CDR1 and CDR2: MGHDK, SYGVNS. CDR3 size: 14 residues. Trimming removed 6 bases from V and 3 bases from J, with 14 bases in between.

The chain carries TRBV15 and TRBJ2-5, with D uncertain. This CDR3 has 14 residues. The V and J ends lost 0 bases and 5 bases respectively, with 10 bases between them. CDR1 is LNHNV and CDR2 is YYDKDF in the germline V gene (reference sequence). The CDR3 protein is CATSRDGGRETQYF. In nucleotides, the CDR3 is TGTGCCACCAGCAGAGATGGCGGCAGGGAGACCCAGTACTTC. Together with reference TRBV15 and TRBJ2-5, the CDR3 gives the full variable domain: DAMVIQNPRYQVTQFGKPVTLSCSQTLNHNVMYWYQQKSSQAPKLLFHYYDKDFNNEADTPDNFQSRRPNTSFCFLDIRSPGLGDTAMYLCATSRDGGRETQYFGPGTRLLVL.

There are a few counts of this clone. The chain joins TRBV28 to TRBJ1-1; D gene ambiguous. With 7 bases removed from V and 11 bases from J, the gap between germline ends came to 17 bases. CDR3 length: 12 amino acids. CDR1 and CDR2 (germline): MDHEN, SYDVKM. The CDR3 DNA reads as TGTGCCAGCATCAAAGGCACCCAGCGGGCTTTCTTT. This sequence encodes CASIKGTQRAFF.

The chain carries TRBV19 and TRBJ1-6; D remains ambiguous. The germline V gene has CDR1 LNHDA and CDR2 SQIVND (reference sequence). Trimming shortened V by 5 bases and J by 7 bases, and 21 bases separated the two germline ends. The CDR3 has 17 residues. CDR3 sequence: CASSQRESALRNSPLHF. The CDR3 region has the DNA TGTGCCAGTAGTCAAAGAGAATCGGCCCTCCGGAATTCACCCCTCCACTTT. The full variable domain, with the rest looked up from reference TRBV19 and TRBJ1-6, is DGGITQSPKYLFRKEGQNVTLSCEQNLNHDAMYWYRQDPGQGLRLIYYSQIVNDFQKGDIAEGYSVSREKKESFPLTVTSAQKNPTAFYLCASSQRESALRNSPLHFGNGTRLTVT.

V is TRBV11-2 and J is TRBJ2-1, with 12 bases aligning to TRBD2. J lost 8 bases, V lost 0 bases, and 8 bases had no gene match. The CDR3 runs to 17 residues. Germline lookup yields CDR1 SGHAT and CDR2 FQNNGV. The CDR3 DNA is TGTGCCAGCAGCTTAGATAGAGGGACTAGCGGGTTGGATGAGCAGTTCTTC. This codes for CASSLDRGTSGLDEQFF.

Details on this clone: The junction shows a germline mismatch at one end, possibly a read error. The chain has TRBV3-1 (or the pseudogene TRBV3-2) and TRBJ2-1; TRBD1 aligns across 8 bases. Germline CDR1 reads LGHDT; CDR2 reads YNNKEL (reference sequence). The CDR3 covers 14 residues. CDR3 sequence (DNA): TGTGCCAGCAGCGAAGACCAGGGGGCCAATGAGCAGTTCTTC. Protein product: CASSEDQGANEQFF.

The V gene is TRBV6-5, the J gene TRBJ2-1, with TRBD1 as a possible D gene (6 bases). This CDR3 is built from 15 residues. Germline assignment: CDR1 MNHEY and CDR2 SVGAGI. Trimming took 6 bases from V and 4 from J, leaving 16 bases between them. This CDR3 reads CASRPMDRTYNEQFF. The CDR3 DNA is TGTGCCAGCAGACCCATGGACAGAACATACAATGAGCAGTTCTTC.

This chain links TRBV18 with TRBJ1-6; 9 bases map to TRBD1. The CDR3 length is 16 residues. The trim removed 4 bases at V and 7 bases at J, leaving 8 bases unmatched. The germline gives CDR1 KGHSH, CDR2 LQKENI. This CDR3 is CASSLPTGGGNSPLHF. CDR3 DNA sequence: TGTGCCAGCTCACTACCTACAGGGGGCGGCAATTCACCCCTCCACTTT.

J is TRBJ1-5 and V is TRBV15; TRBD1 might be the D (6 bases). The ends were cut back, 3 bases at V and 1 base at J, with 10 bases in the middle. The germline V gene has CDR1 LNHNV and CDR2 YYDKDF (reference sequence). This CDR3 region has 15 residues. The CDR3 DNA follows: TGTGCCACCAGCAGTCACAGGGACAGCAATCAGCCCCAGCATTTT. Protein: CATSSHRDSNQPQHF.

A word on this clone: Other DNA sequences in the same sample also yield this CDR3. The V and J genes are TRBV18 and TRBJ1-5, with D possibly matching TRBD1 (5 bases). V was trimmed by 6 bases and J by 2 bases, leaving 8 bases between them. The CDR3 is made up of 13 amino acids. CDR1 and CDR2 (germline): KGHSH, LQKENI. The CDR3 DNA is TGTGCCAGCTCGGGACTGGGCAATCAGCCCCAGCATTTT. This encodes CASSGLGNQPQHF.

This chain connects TRBV6-5 to TRBJ1-4, with unresolved D. The CDR3 loop spans 14 amino acids. The germline V gene encodes CDR1 MNHEY and CDR2 SVGAGI. The V end lost 0 bases, the J end lost 4 bases, and 6 bases lay between the germline ends. The CDR3 loop is CASSYSHFNEKLFF. CDR3 bases: TGTGCCAGCAGTTACTCCCACTTTAATGAAAAACTGTTTTTT.

The gene calls are TRBV9 and TRBJ2-2; either TRBD1 or TRBD2 may fit D (5 bases each). The length of the CDR3 is 16 residues. The germline V and J ends were trimmed by 4 bases and 0 bases, with 13 bases remaining between them. CDR1 and CDR2 from the germline V gene are SGDLS and YYNGEE. The CDR3 is CASSPYGDANTGELFF. CDR3 coding DNA: TGTGCCAGCAGCCCATATGGGGACGCGAACACCGGGGAGCTGTTTTTT.

The chain uses TRBV7-2 and TRBJ2-1; D ambiguous. CDR1 and CDR2 (germline): SGHTA, FQGNSA. The CDR3 loop spans 14 amino acids. V lost 1 base and J lost 5, with 9 bases in between. The CDR3 sequence is CASSLVRAHNEQFF. CDR3 DNA sequence: TGTGCCAGCAGCTTAGTTCGGGCCCACAATGAGCAGTTCTTC.

This clone was observed a few times. The J gene is TRBJ1-1, the V gene TRBV11-3, with a weak D call TRBD1 (6 bases). CDR1 is SGHNT, CDR2 YENEEA, per germline. CDR3 length: 15 residues. Trimming shortened V by 4 bases and J by 4 bases, and 16 bases separated the two germline ends. The CDR3 nucleotides read TGTGCCAGCAGCTCAAGAGAGGGGGGCGGCACTGAAGCTTTCTTT. It encodes CASSSREGGGTEAFF.

The rearrangement links TRBV4-3 to TRBJ2-7, with D possibly TRBD1 on 6 matching bases. The V and J ends lost 0 bases and 6 bases respectively, with 15 bases between them. Germline loops: CDR1 LGHNA, CDR2 YSLEER. CDR3 length equals 15 residues. Written as DNA, the CDR3 is TGCGCCAGCAGCCAAGATTGGGGGCAGCGGCCCGAGCAGTACTTC. Its translation: CASSQDWGQRPEQYF.